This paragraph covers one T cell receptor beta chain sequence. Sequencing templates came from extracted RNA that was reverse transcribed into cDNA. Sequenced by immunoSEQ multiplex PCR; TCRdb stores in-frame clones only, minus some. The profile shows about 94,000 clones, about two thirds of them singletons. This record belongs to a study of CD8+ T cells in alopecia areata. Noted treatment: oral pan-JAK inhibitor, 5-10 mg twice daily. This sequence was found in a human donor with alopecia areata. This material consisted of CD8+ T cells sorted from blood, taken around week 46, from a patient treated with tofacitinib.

The CDR3 coding sequence is TGTGCCAGCAGCCCTGGACAGTACGAGCAGTACTTC. Protein: CASSPGQYEQYF. The chain couples TRBV5-6 to TRBJ2-7; perhaps TRBD1 as D (6 bases). Germline lookup yields CDR1 SGHDT and CDR2 YYEEEE. CDR3 size: 12 residues. V lost 4 bases to trimming and J lost 4 bases, with 9 bases between them. Drawing the rest from reference TRBV5-6 and TRBJ2-7, the complete variable domain is DAGVTQSPTHLIKTRGQQVTLRCSPKSGHDTVSWYQQALGQGPQFIFQYYEEEERQRGNFPDRFSGHQFPNYSSELNVNALLLGDSALYLCASSPGQYEQYFGPGTRLTVT.